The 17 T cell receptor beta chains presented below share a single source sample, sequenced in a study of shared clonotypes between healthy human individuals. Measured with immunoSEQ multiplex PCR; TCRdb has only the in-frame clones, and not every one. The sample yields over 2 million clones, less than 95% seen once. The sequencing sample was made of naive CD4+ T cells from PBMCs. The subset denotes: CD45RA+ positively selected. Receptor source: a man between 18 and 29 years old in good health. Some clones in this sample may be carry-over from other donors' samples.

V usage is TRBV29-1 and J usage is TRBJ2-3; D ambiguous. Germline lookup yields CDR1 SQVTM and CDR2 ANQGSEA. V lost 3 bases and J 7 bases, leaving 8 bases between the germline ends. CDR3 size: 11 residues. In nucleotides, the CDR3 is TGCAGCGTTGATATCGGTTATACGCAGTATTTT. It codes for CSVDIGYTQYF.

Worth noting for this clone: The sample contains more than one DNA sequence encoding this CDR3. CDR3 sequence (DNA): TGCAGCGTTGCCGGGGGTCTCACAGATACGCAGTATTTT. Translation: CSVAGGLTDTQYF. The chain combines TRBV29-1 with TRBJ2-3; tentatively, D is TRBD2 (6 bases). The CDR3 runs 13 residues. From germline, CDR1 is SQVTM and CDR2 ANQGSEA. The V and J ends lost 4 bases and 2 bases respectively, with 10 bases between them.

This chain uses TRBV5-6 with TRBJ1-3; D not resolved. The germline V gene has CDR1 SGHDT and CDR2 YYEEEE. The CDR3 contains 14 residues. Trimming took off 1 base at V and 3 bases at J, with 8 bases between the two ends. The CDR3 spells CASSLWQYGNTIYF. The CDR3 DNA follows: TGTGCCAGCAGCTTGTGGCAGTATGGAAACACCATATATTTT.

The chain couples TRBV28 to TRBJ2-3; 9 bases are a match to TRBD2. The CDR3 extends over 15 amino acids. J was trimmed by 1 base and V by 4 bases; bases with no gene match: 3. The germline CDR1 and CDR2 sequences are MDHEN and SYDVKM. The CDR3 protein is CASSYSGSGTDTQYF. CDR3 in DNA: TGTGCCAGCAGTTATAGCGGGAGCGGCACAGATACGCAGTATTTT.

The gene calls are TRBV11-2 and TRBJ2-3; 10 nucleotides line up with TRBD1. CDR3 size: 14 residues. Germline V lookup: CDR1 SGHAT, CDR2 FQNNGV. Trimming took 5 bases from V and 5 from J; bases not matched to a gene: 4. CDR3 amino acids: CASSPGQGLDTQYF. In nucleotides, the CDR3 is TGTGCCAGCAGCCCGGGACAGGGGTTAGATACGCAGTATTTT.

CDR3 amino acids: CASSATRGRVANEKLFF. CDR3 nucleotides: TGTGCCAGTAGTGCGACGCGGGGCCGAGTTGCTAATGAAAAACTGTTTTTT. The chain carries TRBV19 and TRBJ1-4; TRBD1 is a possible D gene (5 bases). Per the germline V gene, CDR1 is LNHDA and CDR2 is SQIVND (reference sequence). Between the trimmed V and J ends, which lost 5 bases and 3 bases, there was a span of 19 bases. The length of the CDR3 is 17 residues.

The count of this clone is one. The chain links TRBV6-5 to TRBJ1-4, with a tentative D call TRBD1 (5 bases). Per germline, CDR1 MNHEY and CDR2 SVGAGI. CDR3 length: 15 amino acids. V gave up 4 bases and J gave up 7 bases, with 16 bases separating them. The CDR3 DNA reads TGTGCCAGCAGTTCGCGACAGTTCTTGATTGAAAAACTGTTTTTT. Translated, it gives CASSSRQFLIEKLFF.

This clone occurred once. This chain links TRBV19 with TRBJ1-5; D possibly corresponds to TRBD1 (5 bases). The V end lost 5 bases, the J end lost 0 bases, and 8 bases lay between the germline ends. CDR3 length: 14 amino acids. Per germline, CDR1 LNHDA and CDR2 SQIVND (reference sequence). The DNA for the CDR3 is TGTGCCAGTAGTTTGGACAATAGCAATCAGCCCCAGCATTTT. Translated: CASSLDNSNQPQHF.

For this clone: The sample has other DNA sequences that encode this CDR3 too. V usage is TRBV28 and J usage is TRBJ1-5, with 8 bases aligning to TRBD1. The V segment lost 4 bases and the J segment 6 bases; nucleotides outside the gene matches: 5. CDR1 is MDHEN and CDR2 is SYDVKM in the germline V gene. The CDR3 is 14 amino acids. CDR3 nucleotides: TGTGCCAGCAGTTCAGGACAGGGAACTCAGCCCCAGCATTTT. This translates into CASSSGQGTQPQHF.

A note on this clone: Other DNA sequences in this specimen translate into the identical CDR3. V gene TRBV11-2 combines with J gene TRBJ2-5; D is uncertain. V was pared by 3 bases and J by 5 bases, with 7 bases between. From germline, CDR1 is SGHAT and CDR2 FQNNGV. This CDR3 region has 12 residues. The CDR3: CASSLNRETQYF. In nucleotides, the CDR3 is TGTGCCAGCAGCTTGAATAGGGAGACCCAGTACTTC.

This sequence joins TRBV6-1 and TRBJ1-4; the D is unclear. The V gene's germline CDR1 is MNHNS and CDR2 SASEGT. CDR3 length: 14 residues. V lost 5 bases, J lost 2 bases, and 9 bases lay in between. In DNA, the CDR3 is TGTGCCAGCAGTCGGACGGACACTAATGAAAAACTGTTTTTT. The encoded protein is CASSRTDTNEKLFF.

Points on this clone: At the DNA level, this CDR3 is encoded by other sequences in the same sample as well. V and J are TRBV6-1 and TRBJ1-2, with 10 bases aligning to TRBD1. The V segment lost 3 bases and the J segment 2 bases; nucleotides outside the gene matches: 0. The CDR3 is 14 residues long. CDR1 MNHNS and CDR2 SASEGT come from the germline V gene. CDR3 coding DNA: TGTGCCAGCAGTGAGGGACAGGGGAACTATGGCTACACCTTC. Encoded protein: CASSEGQGNYGYTF.

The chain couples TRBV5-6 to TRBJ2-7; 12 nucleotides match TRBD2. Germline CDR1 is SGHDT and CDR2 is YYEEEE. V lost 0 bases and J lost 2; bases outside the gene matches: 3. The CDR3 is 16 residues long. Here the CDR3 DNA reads TGTGCCAGCAGCTTGGTTGGACTAGCGGGACCCTACGAGCAGTACTTC. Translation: CASSLVGLAGPYEQYF.

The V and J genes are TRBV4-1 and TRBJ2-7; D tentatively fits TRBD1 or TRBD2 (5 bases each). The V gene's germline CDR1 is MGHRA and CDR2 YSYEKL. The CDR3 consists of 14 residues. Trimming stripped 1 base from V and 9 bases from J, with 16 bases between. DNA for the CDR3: TGCGCCAGCAGCCAAGCTCCCGGGGCCGGCCGGCAGTACTTC. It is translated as CASSQAPGAGRQYF.

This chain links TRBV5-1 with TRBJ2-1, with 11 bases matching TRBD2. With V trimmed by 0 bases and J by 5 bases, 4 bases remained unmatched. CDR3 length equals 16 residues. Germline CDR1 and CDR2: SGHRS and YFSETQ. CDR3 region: CASSLATSGNNNEQFF. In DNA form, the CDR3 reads TGCGCCAGCAGCTTGGCGACTAGCGGGAACAACAATGAGCAGTTCTTC.

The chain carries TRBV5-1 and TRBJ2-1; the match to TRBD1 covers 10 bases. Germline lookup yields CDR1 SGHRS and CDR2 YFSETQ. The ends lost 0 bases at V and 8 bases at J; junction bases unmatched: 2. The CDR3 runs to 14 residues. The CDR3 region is CASSLGQGAYEQFF. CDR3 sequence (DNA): TGCGCCAGCAGCTTGGGACAGGGGGCGTATGAGCAGTTCTTC.

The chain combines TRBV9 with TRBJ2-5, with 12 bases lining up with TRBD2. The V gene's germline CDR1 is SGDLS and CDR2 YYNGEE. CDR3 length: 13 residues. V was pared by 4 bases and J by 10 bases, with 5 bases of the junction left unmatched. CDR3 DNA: TGTGCCAGCAGCTCGACTAGCGGGGGATACCAGTACTTC. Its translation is CASSSTSGGYQYF.